This T cell receptor beta chain was retrieved from a study of stem cell transplantation in POMP-related autoinflammatory disease. As for the study in general: The study hypothesized thymoproteasome defects skew the TRB repertoire via impaired CD8+ selection. Pre-transplant patients had naive-skewed CD4+ T cells and few CD8+ T cells. Study conclusions and caveats: Unique TRB V-J gene pairings were limited in number in patients with PRAID. A trend toward lower repertoire diversity and greater clonality appeared in every analyzed T-cell subset of PRAID patients.

Comment on this clone: The antigen remains undetermined.

Trimming cost V 0 bases and J 5 bases, with 10 bases left between them. Germline CDR1 SNHLY, CDR2 FYNNEI. This CDR3 is built from 14 residues. Some clones are missing from TCRdb's copy, which holds only in-frame ones; the method was immunoSEQ multiplex PCR. The repertoire holds over 25,000 clones, just over 85% seen once, with roughly 0.7% in the top ten. The TCR was taken from a human donor with POMP-related autoinflammation and immune dysregulation (PRAID). The specimen comprised CD4+ T cells from PBMCs, sampled before stem cell transplantation. The V call is TRBV2, the J call TRBJ2-5; D unresolved. CDR3: CASSEAWAEETQYF. The CDR3 DNA reads as TGTGCCAGCAGTGAAGCCTGGGCGGAGGAGACCCAGTACTTC.